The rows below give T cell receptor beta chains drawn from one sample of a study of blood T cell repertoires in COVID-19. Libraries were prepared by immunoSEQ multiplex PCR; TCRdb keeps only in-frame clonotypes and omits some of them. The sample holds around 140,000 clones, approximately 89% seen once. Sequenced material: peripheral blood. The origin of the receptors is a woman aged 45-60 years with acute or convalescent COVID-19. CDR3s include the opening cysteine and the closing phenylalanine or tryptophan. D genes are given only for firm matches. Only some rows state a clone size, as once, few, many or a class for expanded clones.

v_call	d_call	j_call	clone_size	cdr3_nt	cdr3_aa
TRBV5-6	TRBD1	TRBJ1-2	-	TGTGCCAGCAGCTTGGGATGGACAGGGAGCTATGGCTACACCTTC	CASSLGWTGSYGYTF
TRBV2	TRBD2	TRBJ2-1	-	TGTGCCAGCAGTGAACGGCTCCTAGCGGCTTACAATGAGCAGTTCTTC	CASSERLLAAYNEQFF
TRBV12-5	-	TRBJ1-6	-	TGTGCTAGTGGTTCCCCCCCGAATTCACCCCTCCACTTT	CASGSPPNSPLHF
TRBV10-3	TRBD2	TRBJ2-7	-	TGTGCCATCAAACAAACTAGCGGGATCTCCTACGAGCAGTACTTC	CAIKQTSGISYEQYF
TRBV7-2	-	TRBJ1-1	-	TGTGCCAGTCGTCAGGGAGGTGGGAACACTGAAGCTTTCTTT	CASRQGGGNTEAFF
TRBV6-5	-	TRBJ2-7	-	TGTGCCAGCAGTCCACGAGCGGGCGAGCAGTACTTC	CASSPRAGEQYF
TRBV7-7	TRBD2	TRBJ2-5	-	TGTGCTAGCAGCCCGACTAGCGGACTCCAAGAGACCCAGTACTTC	CASSPTSGLQETQYF
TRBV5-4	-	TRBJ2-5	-	TGTGCCAGCAGCTTAGCGGGCGGAGAAGAGACCCAGTACTTC	CASSLAGGEETQYF
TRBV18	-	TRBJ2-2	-	TGTGCCAGCTCACCAGGACTTACCGGGGAGCTGTTTTTT	CASSPGLTGELFF
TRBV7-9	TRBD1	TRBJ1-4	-	TGTGCCAGCAGCACCATGCAGGGGGCCGATGAAAAACTGTTTTTT	CASSTMQGADEKLFF
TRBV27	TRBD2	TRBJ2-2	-	TGTGCCAGCAGTTTGAAGGGACTAGCGGGGGGCCTTAACACCGGGGAGCTGTTTTTT	CASSLKGLAGGLNTGELFF
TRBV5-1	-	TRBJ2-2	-	TGCGCCAGCAGCTTGGGGCGCGGGATCGCGGGCACCGGGGAGCTGTTTTTT	CASSLGRGIAGTGELFF
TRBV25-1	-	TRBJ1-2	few	TGTGCCAGCAAAGATGCGGGGGCTGGCTACACCTTC	CASKDAGAGYTF
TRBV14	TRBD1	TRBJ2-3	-	TGTGCCAGCAGCCAAGTAGACAGGGTCCAAGATACGCAGTATTTT	CASSQVDRVQDTQYF
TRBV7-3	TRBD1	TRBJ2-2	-	TGTGCCAGCAGCAAAGGGCACAGGGGCACGAACACCGGGGAGCTGTTTTTT	CASSKGHRGTNTGELFF
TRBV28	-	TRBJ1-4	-	TGTGCCAGCAGTGCCCCCGGGAGTCTGAGCGAAAAACTGTTTTTT	CASSAPGSLSEKLFF
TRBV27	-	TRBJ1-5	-	TGTGCCAGCAGTTTTGGGAGGAATCAGCCCCAGCATTTT	CASSFGRNQPQHF
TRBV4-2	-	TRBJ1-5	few	TGTGCCAGCAGCCAAGATAACAGGGAAGAGCCCCGGCATTTT	CASSQDNREEPRHF
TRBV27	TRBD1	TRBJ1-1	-	TGTGCCAGCAGTTTCGGGACAGGGGGGTTCGAAGCTTTCTTT	CASSFGTGGFEAFF
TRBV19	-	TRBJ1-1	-	TGTGCCACTGACCCAGGCACTGAAGCTTTCTTT	CATDPGTEAFF
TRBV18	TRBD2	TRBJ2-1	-	TGTGCCAGCTCACCACAAGCGGGAGCGGATAATGAGCAGTTCTTC	CASSPQAGADNEQFF
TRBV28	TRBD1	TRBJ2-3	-	TGTGCCAGCAGTCCCGCGGACCAGGGGGCAGATACGCAGTATTTT	CASSPADQGADTQYF
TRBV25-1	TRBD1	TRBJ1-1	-	TGTGCCAGCAGATCCGGGACAGGGGGCGAAGCTTTCTTT	CASRSGTGGEAFF
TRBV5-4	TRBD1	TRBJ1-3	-	TGTGCCAGCAGCTCTTCCCCCACCAGACAGGGGAAAAACACCATATATTTT	CASSSSPTRQGKNTIYF
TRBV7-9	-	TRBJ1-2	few	TGTGCCAGCAGGGACGGACTTCTCTATGGCTACACCTTC	CASRDGLLYGYTF
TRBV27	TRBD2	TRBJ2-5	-	TGTGCCAGCAGTTTTTGGGCGGGAGGGGCTGAGACCCAGTACTTC	CASSFWAGGAETQYF
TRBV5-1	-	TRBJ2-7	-	TGCGCCAGCAGCTTGGCCAGGGGGGAGTACGAGCAGTACTTC	CASSLARGEYEQYF
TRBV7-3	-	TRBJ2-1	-	TGTGCCAGCAGCTTGACACTAGGCGGCACCAACAATGAGCAGTTCTTC	CASSLTLGGTNNEQFF
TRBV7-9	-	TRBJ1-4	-	TGTGCCAGCGTCCCCGGGGGGGTCGGTGAAAAACTGTTTTTT	CASVPGGVGEKLFF
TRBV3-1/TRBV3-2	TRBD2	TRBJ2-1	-	TGTGCCAGCAGCCATCTAGCGGGGATCTACAATGAGCAGTTCTTC	CASSHLAGIYNEQFF
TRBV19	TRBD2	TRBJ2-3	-	TGTGCCAGTAGTCGCTGGGGTCGAAGCGGGGGGAGCACAGATACGCAGTATTTT	CASSRWGRSGGSTDTQYF
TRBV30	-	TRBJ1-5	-	TGTGCCTGGAGTGTTCAAGGGGATCAGCCCCAGCATTTT	CAWSVQGDQPQHF
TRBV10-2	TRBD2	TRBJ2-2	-	TGCGCCAGCAGCGGGACTAGCAACACCGGGGAGCTGTTTTTT	CASSGTSNTGELFF
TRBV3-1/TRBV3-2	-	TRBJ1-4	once	TGTGCCAGCACTCGGGGGGATGAAAAACTGTTTTTT	CASTRGDEKLFF
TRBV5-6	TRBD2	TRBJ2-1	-	TGTGCCAGCAGCTTGGCCGGGACTAGAACCCACAATGAGCAGTTCTTC	CASSLAGTRTHNEQFF
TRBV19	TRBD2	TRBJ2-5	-	TGTGCCAGTAGTATATCGGCTAGCGGGGAGCGAAAGACCCAGTACTTC	CASSISASGERKTQYF
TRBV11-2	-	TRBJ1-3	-	TGTGCCAGCAGCTTAGATGCGGGGCCAGGAAACACCATATATTTT	CASSLDAGPGNTIYF
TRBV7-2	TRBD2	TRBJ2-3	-	TGTGCCAGCAGCTTAGGGACCCCGGGGGGTACGCAGTATTTT	CASSLGTPGGTQYF
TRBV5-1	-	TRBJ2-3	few	TGCGCCAGCGGACTAAACACAGATACGCAGTATTTT	CASGLNTDTQYF
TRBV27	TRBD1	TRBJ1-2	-	TGTGCCAGCAGTTTATCGATAGGACAGGGGCTCCGGCGGCTTGGCTACACCTTC	CASSLSIGQGLRRLGYTF
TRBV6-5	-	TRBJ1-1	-	TGTGCCAGCAACGGACAGCTGAACACTGAAGCTTTCTTT	CASNGQLNTEAFF
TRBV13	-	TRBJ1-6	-	TGTGCCAGCAGCTTAGGCTACGGGGAAACAAATTCACCCCTCCACTTT	CASSLGYGETNSPLHF
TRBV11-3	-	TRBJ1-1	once	TGTCCGGGGCGGGGACCCACCGACACTGAAGCTTTCTTT	CPGRGPTDTEAFF
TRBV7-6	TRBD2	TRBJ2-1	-	TGTGCCAGCAGCTCCCGTAGCGGGGGGGCCGGTGAGCAGTTCTTC	CASSSRSGGAGEQFF
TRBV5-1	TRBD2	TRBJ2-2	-	TGCGCCAGCAGCCCCGGGACTAGCGGGAGTTCGAACACCGGGGAGCTGTTTTTT	CASSPGTSGSSNTGELFF
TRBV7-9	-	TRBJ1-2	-	TGTGCCAGCAGCTTAGTGGGGCCAGGCTTATCTTCTAACTATGGCTACACCTTC	CASSLVGPGLSSNYGYTF
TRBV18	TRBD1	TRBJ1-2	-	TGTGCCAGCTCACCAGAAAGCCCGGACAGGGGTGGCTACACCTTC	CASSPESPDRGGYTF
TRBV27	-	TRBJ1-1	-	TGTGCCAGCACCGCTTCGGTGAACACTGAAGCTTTCTTT	CASTASVNTEAFF
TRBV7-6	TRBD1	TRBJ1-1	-	TGTGCCAGCAGCATAGCCGGGACAGGGGGAACTGAAGCTTTCTTT	CASSIAGTGGTEAFF
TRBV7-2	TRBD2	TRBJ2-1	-	TGTGCCAGCACCGAAAACGCTCCCCCTAGCGGGCCCTACAATGAGCAGTTCTTC	CASTENAPPSGPYNEQFF
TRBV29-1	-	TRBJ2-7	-	TGCAGCGCTTCTCCGAGACTAGTATCTCAGGAGCAGTACTTC	CSASPRLVSQEQYF
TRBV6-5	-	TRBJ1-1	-	TGTGCCAGCACAAAGACAGCATTATCGCACACTGAAGCTTTCTTT	CASTKTALSHTEAFF
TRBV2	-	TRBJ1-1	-	TGTGCCAGCACGGAGGAGACGGGGACTGAAGCTTTCTTT	CASTEETGTEAFF